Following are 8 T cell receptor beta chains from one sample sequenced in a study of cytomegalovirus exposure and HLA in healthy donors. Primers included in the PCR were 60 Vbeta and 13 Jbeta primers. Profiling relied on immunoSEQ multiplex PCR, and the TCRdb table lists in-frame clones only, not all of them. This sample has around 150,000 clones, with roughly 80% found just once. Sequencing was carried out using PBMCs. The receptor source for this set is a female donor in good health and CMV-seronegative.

In DNA form, the CDR3 reads TGTGCCAGCAGTTACCAGGGGGCTGGAGAGACCCAGTACTTC. Translation gives CASSYQGAGETQYF. The chain combines TRBV6-5 with TRBJ2-5; 8 nucleotides align to TRBD1. The CDR3 covers 14 residues. Germline V gives CDR1 MNHEY, CDR2 SVGAGI. J was trimmed by 4 bases and V by 2 bases; bases with no gene match: 3.

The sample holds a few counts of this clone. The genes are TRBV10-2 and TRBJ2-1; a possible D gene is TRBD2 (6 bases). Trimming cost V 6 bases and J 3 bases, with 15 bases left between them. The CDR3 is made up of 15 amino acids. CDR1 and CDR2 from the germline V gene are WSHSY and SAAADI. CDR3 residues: CASRGGGAFYNEQFF. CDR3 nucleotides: TGCGCCAGCAGGGGAGGCGGGGCGTTCTACAATGAGCAGTTCTTC.

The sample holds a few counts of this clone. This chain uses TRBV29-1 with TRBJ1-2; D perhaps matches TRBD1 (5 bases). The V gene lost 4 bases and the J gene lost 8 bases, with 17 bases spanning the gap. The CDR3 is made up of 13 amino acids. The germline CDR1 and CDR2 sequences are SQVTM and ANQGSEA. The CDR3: CSVGGIMRKGYTF. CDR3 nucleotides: TGCAGCGTTGGGGGCATAATGCGGAAAGGCTACACCTTC.

CDR3 sequence reads: CASSDRVTYSGANVLTF. For the CDR3, the DNA is TGTGCCAGCAGTGACAGGGTTACCTACTCTGGGGCCAACGTCCTGACTTTC. The chain carries TRBV2 and TRBJ2-6; D is possibly TRBD1 (5 bases). V dropped 3 bases and J dropped 0 bases, with 12 bases sitting between them. This CDR3 region has 17 residues. Germline V gene lookup returns CDR1 SNHLY and CDR2 FYNNEI. Full variable domain (outside the CDR3, taken from reference TRBV2 and TRBJ2-6): EPEVTQTPSHQVTQMGQEVILRCVPISNHLYFYWYRQILGQKVEFLVSFYNNEISEKSEIFDDQFSVERPDGSNFTLKIRSTKLEDSAMYFCASSDRVTYSGANVLTFGAGSRLTVL.

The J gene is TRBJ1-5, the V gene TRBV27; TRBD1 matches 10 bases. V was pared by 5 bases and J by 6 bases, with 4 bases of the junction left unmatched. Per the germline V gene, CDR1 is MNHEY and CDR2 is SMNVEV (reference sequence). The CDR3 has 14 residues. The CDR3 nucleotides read TGTGCCAGCAGTAGACAGGGGGCAGGTCAGCCCCAGCATTTT. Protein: CASSRQGAGQPQHF.

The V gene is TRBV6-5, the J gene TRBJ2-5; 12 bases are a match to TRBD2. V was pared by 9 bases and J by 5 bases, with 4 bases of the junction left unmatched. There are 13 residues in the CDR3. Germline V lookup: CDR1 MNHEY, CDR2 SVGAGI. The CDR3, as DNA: TGTGCCAGACTAGCGGGGGGCGGGGAGACCCAGTACTTC. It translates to CARLAGGGETQYF.

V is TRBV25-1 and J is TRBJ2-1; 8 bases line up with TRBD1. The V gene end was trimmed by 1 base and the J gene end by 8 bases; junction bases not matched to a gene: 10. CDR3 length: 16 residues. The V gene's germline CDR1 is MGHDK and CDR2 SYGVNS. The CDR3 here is CASSESSGGEIDEQFF. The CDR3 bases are TGTGCCAGCAGTGAATCGTCAGGGGGCGAGATCGATGAGCAGTTCTTC.

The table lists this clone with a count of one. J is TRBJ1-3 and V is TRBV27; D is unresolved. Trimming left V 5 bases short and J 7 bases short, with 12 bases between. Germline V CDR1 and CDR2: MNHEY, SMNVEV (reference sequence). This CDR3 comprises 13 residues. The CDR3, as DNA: TGTGCCAGCAGTCCCTCCATCCGGAACACCATATATTTT. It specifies CASSPSIRNTIYF.